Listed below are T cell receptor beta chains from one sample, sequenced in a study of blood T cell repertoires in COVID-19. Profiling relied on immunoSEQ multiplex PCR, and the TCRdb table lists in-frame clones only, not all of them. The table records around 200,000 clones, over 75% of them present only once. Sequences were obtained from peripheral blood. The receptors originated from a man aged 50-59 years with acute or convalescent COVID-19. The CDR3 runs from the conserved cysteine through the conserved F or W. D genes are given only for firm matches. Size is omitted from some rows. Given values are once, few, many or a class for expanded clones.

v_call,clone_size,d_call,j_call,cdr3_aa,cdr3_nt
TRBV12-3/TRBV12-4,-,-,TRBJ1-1,CASSLAGPEAFF,TGTGCCAGCAGTTTAGCGGGCCCTGAAGCTTTCTTT
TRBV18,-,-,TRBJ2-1,CASSSETPSSYNEQFF,TGTGCCAGCTCATCCGAGACACCGAGCTCCTACAATGAGCAGTTCTTC
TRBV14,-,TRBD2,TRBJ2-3,CASRPGGGNRLTQYF,TGTGCCAGCAGGCCTGGCGGGGGGAACCGTCTAACGCAGTATTTT
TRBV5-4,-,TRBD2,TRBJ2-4,CASSLVAGGPGNIQYF,TGTGCCAGCAGCTTGGTGGCGGGGGGGCCAGGAAACATTCAGTACTTC
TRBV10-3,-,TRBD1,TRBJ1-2,CAISVTGVNGYTF,TGTGCCATCAGTGTTACAGGGGTGAATGGCTACACCTTC
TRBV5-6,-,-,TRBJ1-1,CASSLITLQNTEAFF,TGTGCCAGCAGCTTGATTACATTGCAGAACACTGAAGCTTTCTTT
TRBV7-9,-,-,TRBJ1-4,CASSSGEKLFF,TGTGCCAGCAGCTCGGGTGAAAAACTGTTTTTT
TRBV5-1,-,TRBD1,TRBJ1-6,CASRQGKGNSPLHF,TGCGCCAGCAGACAGGGGAAAGGCAATTCACCCCTCCACTTT
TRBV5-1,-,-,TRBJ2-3,CASSLAGEVNTQYF,TGCGCCAGCAGCTTGGCGGGGGAGGTGAATACGCAGTATTTT
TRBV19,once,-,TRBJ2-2,CASTLGQTYTGELFF,TGTGCCAGTACCCTAGGACAGACCTACACCGGGGAGCTGTTTTTT
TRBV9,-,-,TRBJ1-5,CASSLGDYQPQHF,TGTGCCAGCTCTCTGGGGGACTATCAGCCCCAGCATTTT
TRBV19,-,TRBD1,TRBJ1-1,CASQTYRGTEAFF,TGTGCCAGTCAGACCTACAGGGGAACTGAAGCTTTCTTT
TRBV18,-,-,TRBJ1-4,CASSPGQGNEKLFF,TGTGCCAGCTCACCAGGGCAGGGTAATGAAAAACTGTTTTTT
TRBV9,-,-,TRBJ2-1,CASSVGGGTLFLDEQFF,TGTGCCAGCAGCGTTGGCGGAGGGACGCTGTTTTTGGATGAGCAGTTCTTC
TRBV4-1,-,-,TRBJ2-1,CASSPSERDNNEQFF,TGCGCCAGCAGCCCCTCGGAGCGGGACAACAATGAGCAGTTCTTC
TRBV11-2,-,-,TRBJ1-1,CASSLSGRGTEAFF,TGTGCCAGCAGCTTATCTGGACGAGGGACTGAAGCTTTCTTT
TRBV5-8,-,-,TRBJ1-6,CASPPRGNSPLHF,TGTGCCAGCCCCCCCCGGGGTAATTCACCCCTCCACTTT
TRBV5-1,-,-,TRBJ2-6,CASSLTGSTGANVLTF,TGCGCCAGCAGCCTTACAGGGAGCACTGGGGCCAACGTCCTGACTTTC
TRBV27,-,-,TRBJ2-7,CASTRTSDPYEQYF,TGTGCCAGCACCCGAACTAGTGACCCCTACGAGCAGTACTTC
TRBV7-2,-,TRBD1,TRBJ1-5,CASSYPGTGGSKPQHF,TGTGCCAGCAGCTACCCCGGGACAGGGGGAAGTAAGCCCCAGCATTTT
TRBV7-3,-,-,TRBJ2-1,CASGASVNEQFF,TGTGCCAGCGGGGCTTCAGTGAATGAGCAGTTCTTC
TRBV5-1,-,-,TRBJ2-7,CASSSGSSYEQYF,TGCGCCAGCAGCTCAGGCAGCTCCTACGAGCAGTACTTC
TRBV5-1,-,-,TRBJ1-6,CASSFHSQGRNNSPLHF,TGCGCCAGCAGCTTTCATTCCCAGGGCAGGAATAATTCACCCCTCCACTTT
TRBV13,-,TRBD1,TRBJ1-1,CASSSYRGITEAFF,TGTGCCAGCAGCTCGTACAGGGGGATTACTGAAGCTTTCTTT
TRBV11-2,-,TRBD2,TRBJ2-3,CASQRESPTDTQYF,TGTGCCAGCCAGCGGGAGAGCCCAACAGATACGCAGTATTTT
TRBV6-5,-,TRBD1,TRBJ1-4,CASSRDRDEKLFF,TGTGCCAGCAGCCGGGACAGGGATGAAAAACTGTTTTTT
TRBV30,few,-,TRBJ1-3,CAWSVSVSGNTIYF,TGTGCCTGGAGTGTTTCCGTATCTGGAAACACCATATATTTT
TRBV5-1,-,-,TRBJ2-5,CASSLTEMEGKETQYF,TGCGCCAGCAGCTTGACCGAGATGGAGGGGAAAGAGACCCAGTACTTC
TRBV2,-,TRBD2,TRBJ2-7,CASRPGLENYEQYF,TGTGCCAGCAGGCCGGGACTAGAAAACTACGAGCAGTACTTC
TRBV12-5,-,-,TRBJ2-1,CASGLDDFYNEQFF,TGTGCTAGTGGTTTGGACGACTTTTACAATGAGCAGTTCTTC
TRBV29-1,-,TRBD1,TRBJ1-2,CSVATGGRGYTF,TGCAGCGTTGCCACAGGGGGACGTGGCTACACCTTC
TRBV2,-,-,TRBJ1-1,CASRVRGDTEAFF,TGTGCCAGCAGGGTCAGGGGAGACACTGAAGCTTTCTTT
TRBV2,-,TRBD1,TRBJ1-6,CASMTPTGRNSPLHF,TGTGCCAGCATGACCCCGACAGGGCGAAATTCACCCCTCCACTTT
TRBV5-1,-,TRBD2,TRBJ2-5,CASRSGLAGETQYF,TGCGCCAGCAGGTCGGGACTAGCGGGTGAGACCCAGTACTTC
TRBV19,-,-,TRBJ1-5,CASSIGASRNQPQHF,TGTGCCAGTAGTATAGGGGCCAGCCGAAATCAGCCCCAGCATTTT
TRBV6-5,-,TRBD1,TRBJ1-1,CASSTDRGNTEAFF,TGTGCCAGCAGTACGGACAGGGGGAACACTGAAGCTTTCTTT
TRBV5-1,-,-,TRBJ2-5,CASSRAGARQETQYF,TGCGCCAGCAGTCGCGCGGGGGCCCGACAAGAGACCCAGTACTTC
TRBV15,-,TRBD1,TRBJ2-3,CATSKGTASTDTQYF,TGTGCCACCAGCAAGGGGACAGCTAGCACAGATACGCAGTATTTT
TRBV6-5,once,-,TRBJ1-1,CASSYSSQGQAEAFF,TGTGCCAGCAGTTACTCGAGTCAGGGTCAGGCTGAAGCTTTCTTT
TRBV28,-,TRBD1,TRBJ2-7,CASSGQYYEQYF,TGTGCCAGCTCGGGACAGTACTACGAGCAGTACTTC
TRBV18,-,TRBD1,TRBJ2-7,CASSTGTGYEQYF,TGTGCCAGCTCAACCGGGACAGGGTACGAGCAGTACTTC
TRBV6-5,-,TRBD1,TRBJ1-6,CASSYSRQGDNSPLHF,TGTGCCAGCAGTTACTCGAGACAGGGAGATAATTCACCCCTCCACTTT
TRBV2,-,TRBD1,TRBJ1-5,CASTPTGNHQPQHF,TGTGCCAGCACCCCGACAGGGAACCATCAGCCCCAGCATTTT
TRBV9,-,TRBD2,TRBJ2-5,CASSAPAGGEETQYF,TGTGCCAGCAGCGCCCCAGCTGGGGGGGAAGAGACCCAGTACTTC
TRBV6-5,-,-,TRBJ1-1,CASRRTPQGNTEAFF,TGTGCCAGCAGGCGAACCCCACAGGGGAACACTGAAGCTTTCTTT
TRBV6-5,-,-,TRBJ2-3,CASGVLEGYTDTQYF,TGTGCCAGCGGGGTCCTGGAGGGGTACACAGATACGCAGTATTTT
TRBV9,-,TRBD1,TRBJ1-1,CASSPGTGDEAFF,TGTGCCAGCAGCCCCGGGACAGGGGATGAAGCTTTCTTT
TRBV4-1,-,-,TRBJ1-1,CASSQELGQINTEAFF,TGCGCCAGCAGCCAAGAGTTGGGGCAGATCAACACTGAAGCTTTCTTT
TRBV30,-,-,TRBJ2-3,CAWSHPEESTDTQYF,TGTGCCTGGAGTCACCCGGAGGAGTCCACAGATACGCAGTATTTT
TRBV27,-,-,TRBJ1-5,CASSLSILSNQPQHF,TGTGCCAGCAGTTTGAGCATTCTTAGCAATCAGCCCCAGCATTTT
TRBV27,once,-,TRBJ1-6,CASKRGYNSPLHF,TGTGCCAGCAAAAGGGGCTATAATTCACCCCTCCACTTT
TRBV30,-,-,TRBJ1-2,CAWSPQGGGYTF,TGTGCCTGGAGCCCTCAGGGTGGAGGCTACACCTTC
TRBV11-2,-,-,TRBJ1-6,CASSLEGAFSPLHF,TGTGCCAGCAGCTTAGAGGGGGCATTTTCACCCCTCCACTTT